The sequence of this T cell receptor beta chain was determined in a study of shared clonotypes between healthy human individuals. Study conclusions and caveats: Larger estimated richness was generally seen in naive subsets than in memory subsets. Sampling included only blood; tissue repertoires likely differ.

In the naive CD8 group, cells lacked CD45RO and were positively selected for CCR7, so terminally differentiated effector memory CD45RA+ cells were left out. There were no recent acute infections or vaccinations among the donors, who were healthy HIV-negative adults. Genomic DNA of every subset was divided equally among multiple immunoSEQ plates. Method: immunoSEQ multiplex PCR; TCRdb's copy keeps in-frame clones and lacks some. The table includes about 680,000 clones, 90% to 95% detected once. The CDR3 contains 15 residues. CDR1 SGDLS and CDR2 YYNGEE come from the germline V gene. V was shortened by 0 bases and J by 3 bases, with 13 bases between the two germline ends. As regards this clone: The antigen is not known.

V usage is TRBV9 and J usage is TRBJ2-7, with D perhaps matching TRBD2 (6 bases). This sequence originates from a man aged 30 to 45 in good health. Sequenced: naive CD8+ T cells sorted from blood. CDR3 loop: CASSVGDSGFYEQYF. The CDR3 region has the DNA TGTGCCAGCAGCGTAGGTGATAGCGGTTTCTACGAGCAGTACTTC.